This TCR beta chain was retrieved from a study of T cell repertoires in cytomegalovirus infection. For the study at large: Public TCR beta signatures were indicative of both CMV infection and a matching HLA type. Study observations and caveats: Frequencies of public TCR beta families were cumulated, and this identified carriers of CMV plus the relevant HLA.

The germline V and J ends were trimmed by 0 bases and 5 bases, with 7 bases remaining between them. CDR1 is SGHVT, CDR2 SQSDAQ, per germline. This CDR3 spans 13 amino acids. One entry per CDR3 protein results from TCRdb running MiXCR on the reads. Of 700,000 to 900,000 distinct CDR3 sequences in the sample, about 28% were seen once. A remark on this clonotype: Its specificity is not known.

The sequencing used cultured CD8+ T cells from PBMCs, collected from culture after CMV antigen stimulation. The chain links TRBV7-4 to TRBJ1-2; D gene uncertain. This TCR derives from a human donor in good health (CMV status not recorded). Some clones in this sample may be carry-over from other donors' samples. CDR3 region: CASSLALTYGYTF. The CDR3 nucleotides are TGTGCCAGCAGCTTAGCGCTAACTTATGGCTACACCTTC. Looking up the rest from reference TRBV7-4 and TRBJ1-2 gives the full variable domain: GAGVSQSPRYKVAKRGRDVALRCDSISGHVTLYWYRQTLGQGSEVLTYSQSDAQRDKSGRPSGRFSAERPERSVSTLKIQRTEQGDSAVYLCASSLALTYGYTFGSGTRLTVV.